This T cell receptor beta chain originates from a study of glioma-infiltrating T cells after dendritic cell vaccination. Only in-frame clones appear in the TCRdb table, and some are missing; sequencing was by immunoSEQ multiplex PCR. This table holds just over 2,500 clones, approximately 85% found once. The CDR3 contains 16 residues. CDR1 SGHRS and CDR2 YFSETQ come from the germline V gene. Trimming at V came to 0 bases and at J to 6 bases, leaving 9 bases not matched to a gene. Stated time point: after dendritic cell vaccination, including at tumor progression/relapse. Autologous tumor lysate was loaded overnight onto monocyte-derived dendritic cells grown 6 to 7 days with IL-4 and GM-CSF. Selection required adequate fresh-frozen tumor tissue plus more than two years' survival data.

The sequence was collected from a human donor with glioblastoma. The input for sequencing was tumor tissue, taken after dendritic cell vaccination. The rearrangement links TRBV5-1 to TRBJ2-3; 8 positions agree with TRBD1. The CDR3, as DNA: TGCGCCAGCAGCTTGGCCGGTCAGGGGGCCTACGATACGCAGTATTTT. This codes for CASSLAGQGAYDTQYF.